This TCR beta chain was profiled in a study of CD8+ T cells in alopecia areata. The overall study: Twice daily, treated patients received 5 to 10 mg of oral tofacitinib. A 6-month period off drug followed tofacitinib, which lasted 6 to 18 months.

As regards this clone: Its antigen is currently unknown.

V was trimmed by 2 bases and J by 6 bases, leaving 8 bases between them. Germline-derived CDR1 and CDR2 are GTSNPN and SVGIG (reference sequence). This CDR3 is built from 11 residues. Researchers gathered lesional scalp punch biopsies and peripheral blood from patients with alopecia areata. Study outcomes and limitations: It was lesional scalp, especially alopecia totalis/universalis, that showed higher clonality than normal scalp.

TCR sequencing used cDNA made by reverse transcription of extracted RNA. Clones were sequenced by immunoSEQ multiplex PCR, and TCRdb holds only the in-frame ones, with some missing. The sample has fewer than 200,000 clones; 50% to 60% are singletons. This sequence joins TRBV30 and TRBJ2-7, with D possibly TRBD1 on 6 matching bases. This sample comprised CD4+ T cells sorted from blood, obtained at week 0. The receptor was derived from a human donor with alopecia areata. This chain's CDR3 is CAWSRTVEQYF. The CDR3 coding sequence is TGTGCCTGGAGTAGGACAGTCGAGCAGTACTTC.